A selection of T cell receptor beta chains follows, all from one sample in a study of Graves' ophthalmopathy and Graves' hyperthyroidism. TCRdb passed the multiplex PCR reads through MiXCR, listing each CDR3 protein once. Among a few hundred thousand distinct CDR3 sequences listed, 17% were seen once. Sequencing used peripheral blood. The receptors come from an adult man with Graves' ophthalmopathy. Each CDR3 is given with its conserved first and last residue. The order of the fields is D gene, V gene, J gene, clone size, CDR3 protein, CDR3 DNA. The D gene is left open where the match is weak. Some rows have no size entry. The others give once, few or many, or a class for an expanded clone.

-	TRBV12-3/TRBV12-4	TRBJ1-5	many	CASSPRGYSNQPQHF	TGTGCCAGCAGTCCCCGGGGCTATAGCAATCAGCCCCAGCATTTT
-	TRBV5-4	TRBJ2-7	-	CASSFWGGADEQYF	TGTGCCAGCAGCTTCTGGGGGGGGGCGGACGAGCAGTACTTC
-	TRBV12-3/TRBV12-4	TRBJ2-2	many	CASRSGPNTGELFF	TGTGCCAGCAGGAGCGGACCTAACACCGGGGAGCTGTTTTTT
-	TRBV11-2	TRBJ1-3	many	CASSASGAKSGNTIYF	TGTGCCAGCAGCGCAAGCGGGGCGAAATCTGGAAACACCATATATTTT
TRBD1	TRBV27	TRBJ2-5	many	CASSPHRGSSQYF	TGTGCCAGCAGTCCACACAGGGGTTCGTCCCAGTACTTC
-	TRBV6-1	TRBJ2-7	-	CASSYLRYEQYF	TGTGCCAGCTCCTACTTGAGGTACGAGCAGTACTTC
-	TRBV19	TRBJ1-1	many	CASSMTGEGDTEAFF	TGTGCCAGTAGTATGACAGGCGAGGGGGACACTGAAGCTTTCTTT
-	TRBV24-1	TRBJ2-2	many	CATGGRNTGELFF	TGTGCCACCGGGGGGAGGAACACCGGGGAGCTGTTTTTT
-	TRBV9	TRBJ1-2	many	CASSAQLGRIESYTF	TGTGCCAGCAGCGCTCAGCTGGGACGGATAGAAAGCTACACCTTC
TRBD2	TRBV28	TRBJ2-7	many	CASSLTSGKVEQYF	TGTGCCAGTAGCCTTACTAGCGGGAAGGTCGAGCAGTACTTC
TRBD1	TRBV7-8	TRBJ2-7	few	CASSRNWGQTRDEQYF	TGTGCCAGCAGCCGCAATTGGGGACAGACACGGGACGAGCAGTACTTC
TRBD1	TRBV7-8	TRBJ2-5	many	CASSLTGGIATQYF	TGTGCCAGCAGCTTGACAGGGGGCATCGCGACCCAGTACTTC
-	TRBV5-1	TRBJ2-2	-	CASSPGQGSTGELFF	TGCGCCAGCAGCCCAGGGCAGGGCTCCACCGGGGAGCTGTTTTTT
-	TRBV7-2	TRBJ1-5	many	CASSLATRLIWVFRRGKPQHF	TGTGCCAGCAGCTTAGCGACCAGGTTAATTTGGGTGTTTCGGCGAGGGAAGCCCCAGCATTTT
TRBD1	TRBV6-6	TRBJ1-2	many	CASSSGGGYGYTF	TGTGCCAGCAGTTCAGGGGGGGGCTATGGCTACACCTTC
-	TRBV12-3/TRBV12-4	TRBJ2-2	many	CASSLVGTNTGELFF	TGTGCCAGCAGTTTAGTAGGGACGAACACCGGGGAGCTGTTTTTT
-	TRBV25-1	TRBJ2-7	many	CASSDRQMGEQYF	TGTGCCAGCAGTGACCGCCAGATGGGGGAGCAGTACTTC
-	TRBV7-8	TRBJ1-6	-	CASSWGRTSSYNSPLHF	TGTGCCAGCAGCTGGGGACGTACGAGCTCCTATAATTCACCCCTCCACTTT
-	TRBV11-2	TRBJ2-3	many	CASSTGLLRDTDTQYF	TGTGCCAGCAGCACGGGACTTCTGAGGGACACAGATACGCAGTATTTT
TRBD1	TRBV6-1	TRBJ2-7	-	CASSFPRGQGKYEQYF	TGTGCCAGCAGCTTCCCCCGTGGACAGGGCAAGTACGAGCAGTACTTC
TRBD2	TRBV20-1	TRBJ2-7	many	CSAATSGMGEQYF	TGCAGTGCTGCGACTAGCGGGATGGGGGAGCAGTACTTC
TRBD1	TRBV20-1	TRBJ1-3	few	CSARNFRGPGNTIYF	TGCAGTGCTAGAAATTTCAGGGGGCCTGGAAACACCATATATTTT
-	TRBV12-3/TRBV12-4	TRBJ2-2	-	CASSLALSGSGELFF	TGTGCCAGCAGTTTAGCGCTAAGTGGGTCGGGGGAGCTGTTTTTT
-	TRBV4-2	TRBJ2-2	many	CASSQLPLTGEFSGELFF	TGTGCCAGCAGCCAACTTCCGTTGACAGGAGAGTTCTCCGGGGAGCTGTTTTTT
-	TRBV5-1	TRBJ1-1	many	CASSLAEGRLNTEAFF	TGCGCCAGCAGCTTGGCCGAGGGGAGATTGAACACTGAAGCTTTCTTT
TRBD2	TRBV11-2	TRBJ2-7	many	CASSLGAGPNYEQYF	TGTGCCAGCAGCTTGGGAGCGGGGCCAAACTACGAGCAGTACTTC
TRBD1	TRBV2	TRBJ1-6	many	CASRVTGDGNSPLHF	TGTGCCAGCAGGGTGACAGGGGATGGTAATTCACCCCTCCACTTT
-	TRBV6-5	TRBJ1-2	many	CASSLKDGYGYTF	TGTGCCAGCAGTTTAAAAGACGGCTATGGCTACACCTTC
-	TRBV15	TRBJ1-5	-	CATSREGNSNQPQHF	TGTGCCACCAGCAGAGAAGGGAACAGCAATCAGCCCCAGCATTTT
TRBD2	TRBV2	TRBJ2-7	many	CASSGGLAARPEQYF	TGTGCCAGCAGTGGGGGACTAGCGGCCCGACCCGAGCAGTACTTC
-	TRBV19	TRBJ1-5	many	CASNWGDAGNQPQHF	TGTGCCAGTAACTGGGGGGACGCGGGCAATCAGCCCCAGCATTTT
-	TRBV12-3/TRBV12-4	TRBJ1-1	-	CASSPGRNREAFF	TGTGCCAGCAGCCCAGGTAGAAACCGGGAAGCTTTCTTT
-	TRBV12-3/TRBV12-4	TRBJ2-7	-	CASSNNRVVEQYF	TGTGCCAGCAGTAACAATCGGGTAGTCGAGCAGTACTTC
-	TRBV7-2	TRBJ1-5	many	CASSSLDAPQHF	TGTGCCAGCAGCTCCCTCGATGCGCCCCAGCATTTT
TRBD1	TRBV6-5	TRBJ1-1	many	CASSSTGGRTEAFF	TGTGCCAGCAGTTCGACAGGGGGTCGGACTGAAGCTTTCTTT
-	TRBV11-2	TRBJ2-7	many	CASSRDGTRTYEQYF	TGTGCCAGCAGCCGAGACGGGACACGGACCTACGAGCAGTACTTC
-	TRBV19	TRBJ1-1	many	CASSPPSGARTEAFF	TGTGCCAGTAGTCCCCCCTCGGGGGCGCGCACTGAAGCTTTCTTT
TRBD1	TRBV6-1	TRBJ2-2	many	CASRTGTANTGELFF	TGTGCCAGCAGGACCGGGACAGCGAACACCGGGGAGCTGTTTTTT
-	TRBV6-1	TRBJ1-5	many	CASSGLNRNQPQHF	TGTGCCAGCAGTGGGCTGAACAGGAATCAGCCCCAGCATTTT
TRBD1	TRBV7-2	TRBJ1-1	many	CASSIGTDAFF	TGTGCCAGCAGCATAGGGACAGATGCTTTCTTT
-	TRBV6-5	TRBJ1-1	many	CASSYPRGGTMNTEAFF	TGTGCCAGCAGTTACCCCAGAGGAGGAACGATGAACACTGAAGCTTTCTTT
TRBD2	TRBV2	TRBJ2-7	many	CASCSGNPSYEQYF	TGTGCCAGCTGTAGCGGGAATCCCTCCTACGAGCAGTACTTC
TRBD1	TRBV5-1	TRBJ1-5	many	CASSFGTGNNQPQHF	TGCGCCAGCAGCTTTGGGACAGGGAACAATCAGCCCCAGCATTTT
-	TRBV6-1	TRBJ2-7	-	CASSEDPVVSSYGQYF	TGTGCCAGCAGTGAAGATCCGGTTGTCTCCTCCTACGGGCAGTACTTC
TRBD2	TRBV20-1	TRBJ2-4	-	CSARVSGRSKNIQYF	TGCAGTGCTAGAGTTAGCGGGAGGTCCAAAAACATTCAGTACTTC
TRBD1	TRBV11-2	TRBJ2-7	-	CASSLGRDRPSYEQYF	TGTGCCAGCAGCTTAGGAAGGGACAGACCATCCTACGAGCAGTACTTC
-	TRBV14	TRBJ1-2	-	CASSQDPRGYGYTF	TGTGCCAGCAGCCAAGATCCTCGGGGCTATGGCTACACCTTC
-	TRBV18	TRBJ2-2	many	CASSVGTSGELFF	TGTGCCAGCTCAGTTGGGACCAGCGGGGAGCTGTTTTTT
-	TRBV7-2	TRBJ1-6	many	CASSSYGPATAVNSPLHF	TGTGCCAGCAGCTCCTATGGGCCGGCGACAGCGGTAAATTCACCCCTCCACTTT
-	TRBV7-6	TRBJ2-7	many	CASSLGSRAGEQYF	TGTGCCAGCAGCTTAGGTTCCAGGGCGGGCGAGCAGTACTTC
-	TRBV4-1	TRBJ1-1	-	CASSQDFFIRRGNTEAFF	TGCGCCAGCAGCCAAGATTTTTTTATCCGCAGGGGGAACACTGAAGCTTTCTTT
-	TRBV15	TRBJ2-7	many	CATSTGVGDYEQYF	TGTGCCACCAGTACCGGGGTAGGGGACTACGAGCAGTACTTC
TRBD2	TRBV15	TRBJ2-2	few	CATSRPGLARAGELFF	TGTGCCACCAGCAGACCGGGACTAGCTAGGGCCGGGGAGCTGTTTTTT
-	TRBV27	TRBJ1-5	many	CASSLDHGVGQPQHF	TGTGCCAGCAGTTTAGATCACGGGGTAGGTCAGCCCCAGCATTTT
-	TRBV4-1	TRBJ1-3	many	CASSQADQGNTIYF	TGCGCCAGCAGCCAAGCGGATCAGGGAAACACCATATATTTT
TRBD1	TRBV18	TRBJ1-1	few	CASSPLAGGGNTEAFF	TGTGCCAGCTCACCTCTAGCAGGGGGCGGGAACACTGAAGCTTTCTTT
-	TRBV28	TRBJ2-5	few	CASSFAGNKETQYF	TGTGCCAGCAGTTTCGCCGGCAACAAAGAGACCCAGTACTTC